This TCR beta chain was captured by sequencing in a study of cytomegalovirus exposure and HLA in healthy donors. Primers: 60 Vbeta forward and 13 Jbeta reverse. The assay was immunoSEQ multiplex PCR, and TCRdb's table has in-frame clones only and misses some. The sample holds some 30,000 clones, 75% to 85% seen once. Overall study findings and caveats: With later analysis, a missense DCLRE1C variant became linked to TCR beta V- and J-gene trimming. Confirmation in vitro established that three CMV-associated chains were specific for CMV antigens. Earlier analysis yielded a pattern in which most TCR beta V segments were productive about 90% or about 30% of the time.

Note on this clone: Its specificity is not known.

Trimming took 2 bases from V and 4 from J, leaving 19 bases between them. The CDR3 covers 17 residues. Germline CDR1 KGHSH, CDR2 LQKENI. J is TRBJ2-3 and V is TRBV18, with D possibly TRBD2 on 6 matching bases. This clonotype was sampled from a woman younger than 35 in good health and CMV-seronegative. Sequenced sample: PBMCs. CDR3 DNA: TGTGCCAGCTCACCAAAGGGATCCGGGAGCGGCGCAGATACGCAGTATTTT. This codes for CASSPKGSGSGADTQYF.